This T cell receptor beta chain derives from a study of T cells in Graves' hyperthyroidism and ophthalmopathy. This clonotype has at least ten counts. With V trimmed by 8 bases and J by 0 bases, 6 bases remained unmatched. In germline, CDR1 is MNHNS, CDR2 SASEGT. This CDR3 is 16 amino acids long. There were TCR beta CDR3 regions amplified from RNA transcripts. HTBI primers were used for first-round RT-PCR of the TCR CDR3. TCRdb re-analysed the multiplex PCR reads in MiXCR, keeping a single row per CDR3 protein. The sample has more than 350,000 distinct CDR3 sequences, 13% to 15% seen once. The TCR originated in a woman aged 60-75 years with Graves' ophthalmopathy. Sequencing was carried out using blood. The chain uses TRBV6-1 and TRBJ2-5; 13 bases are shared with TRBD2. The CDR3 is CASRPGTSGNQETQYF. In DNA form, the CDR3 reads TGTGCCAGCCGCCCTGGGACTAGCGGGAACCAAGAGACCCAGTACTTC.